The 10 T cell receptor beta chains below all came from one sample that was sequenced in a study of blood T cell repertoires in COVID-19. The method was immunoSEQ multiplex PCR; TCRdb's version includes in-frame clones alone and lacks a portion of them. The sample includes about 530,000 clones, roughly 91% of them seen just once. Source material: peripheral blood. These receptors originate from a woman aged 45 to 65 with COVID-19, enrolled during active disease.

The chain links TRBV30 to TRBJ2-3; 7 bases match TRBD2. Germline CDR1 reads GTSNPN; CDR2 reads SVGIG (reference sequence). V lost 5 bases and J lost 9; bases outside the gene matches: 5. The CDR3 loop spans 11 amino acids. CDR3 in amino acids: CAWVGGKTQYF. The CDR3 nucleotides read TGTGCCTGGGTCGGGGGGAAGACGCAGTATTTT.

This chain uses TRBV7-9 with TRBJ1-2; tentatively, D is TRBD1 (5 bases). Per germline, CDR1 SEHNR and CDR2 FQNEAQ (reference sequence). The CDR3 is 14 amino acids. The germline V and J ends were trimmed by 3 bases and 2 bases, with 10 bases remaining between them. The CDR3, as DNA: TGTGCCAGCAGCTTTATACGGGGGAACTATGGCTACACCTTC. Protein sequence: CASSFIRGNYGYTF.

The rearrangement links TRBV12-2 to TRBJ2-6; whether TRBD1, the table's D call, matches the DNA was not checked. TRBV12-2 is annotated as a pseudogene. CDR3 length: 19 amino acids. CDR3 sequence (DNA): TGTGCAAGTCGCTTAAATCGTTCCGACAGTGAGTCCGGGGCCAACGTCCTGACTTTC. It translates to CASRLNRSDSESGANVLTF.

The rearrangement uses TRBV24-1 and TRBJ2-1, with TRBD2 matching 10 bases. CDR1 and CDR2 from the germline V gene are KGHDR and SFDVKD. The trim removed 10 bases at V and 7 bases at J, leaving 6 bases unmatched. The CDR3 contains 13 residues. The CDR3 protein is CATSGGAKNEQFF. CDR3 coding DNA: TGTGCCACAAGCGGGGGGGCCAAGAATGAGCAGTTCTTC.

J is TRBJ2-2 and V is TRBV6-5, with D possibly TRBD1 on 6 matching bases. Trimming stripped 7 bases from V and 5 bases from J, with 14 bases between. Germline lookup yields CDR1 MNHEY and CDR2 SVGAGI. The length of the CDR3 is 14 residues. In nucleotides, the CDR3 is TGTGCCAGCATCCCGGGACACCTGACCGGGGAGCTGTTTTTT. Amino acids: CASIPGHLTGELFF.

This rearrangement joins TRBV16 to TRBJ1-2; D is unresolved. The CDR3 has 17 residues. The V end was cut by 2 bases, the J end by 5 bases, with 21 bases between. Germline V gene data show CDR1 as KGHSY and CDR2 as FQNENV. In nucleotides, the CDR3 is TGTGCCAGCAGCCAAGTACAGTCCGTTATTCGGGGTTATGGCTACACCTTC. Amino acids: CASSQVQSVIRGYGYTF.

V usage is TRBV30 and J usage is TRBJ1-6; TRBD1 might be the D (5 bases). This CDR3 has 15 amino acids. V dropped 2 bases and J dropped 4 bases, with 12 bases sitting between them. Germline values: CDR1 GTSNPN, CDR2 SVGIG (reference sequence). The CDR3 nucleotides read TGTGCCTGGAGTCGACAGAGCCCATATAATTCACCCCTCCACTTT. Translation: CAWSRQSPYNSPLHF.

As concerns this clone: The junction departs from germline at one end; a sequencing error may be responsible. V usage is TRBV7-9 and J usage is TRBJ1-4, with D perhaps matching TRBD1 (6 bases). Germline CDR1 reads SEHNR; CDR2 reads FQNEAQ (reference sequence). The CDR3 extends over 15 amino acids. The CDR3 here is CASSSPGTTTEKLFF. CDR3 bases: TGTGCCAGCAGCTCCCCAGGGACAACTACTGAAAAACTGTTTTTT.

Remarks on this clone: Relative to the germline gene, one junction end is altered; a read error may explain this. The CDR3 loop reads CASSVTQGTDTQYF. The CDR3 DNA reads as TGTGCCAGCAGCGTAACCCAGGGAACAGATACGCAGTATTTT. The chain recombines TRBV7-3 with TRBJ2-3; a weak D match, TRBD1 (5 bases). The CDR3 contains 14 residues. CDR1 SGHTA and CDR2 FQGTGA come from the germline V gene.

The chain carries TRBV7-9 and TRBJ2-7; maybe TRBD2 (6 bases). CDR3 length equals 16 residues. The germline V gene has CDR1 SEHNR and CDR2 FQNEAQ (reference sequence). V was pared by 2 bases and J by 0 bases, with 14 bases between. CDR3 coding DNA: TGTGCCAGCAGCTTAATCGGTGGGGGGAGCTCCTACGAGCAGTACTTC. This translates into CASSLIGGGSSYEQYF.